These 5 T cell receptor beta chains were sequenced from one sample in a study of OX40 agonist ivuxolimab in advanced cancers. Using immunoSEQ multiplex PCR, the repertoire was profiled, and TCRdb retains in-frame clones only, with some absent. The repertoire holds around 70,000 clones, approximately 83% seen once, with 0.53% in the top ten. The sample was CD4+ or CD8+ T cells sorted from blood, taken in a trial of the OX40 agonist ivuxolimab. These TCRs come from an adult with an advanced solid tumor such as melanoma, head and neck, liver or kidney cancer.

The genes are TRBV6-1 and TRBJ2-7; D uncertain. This CDR3 contains 12 residues. V was clipped by 10 bases and J by 4 bases, with 14 bases between them. Germline V gene sequence: CDR1 MNHNS, CDR2 SASEGT. In DNA, the CDR3 is TGTGCCATCTCTCCCATTCGGTACGAGCAGTACTTC. Protein product: CAISPIRYEQYF.

This clone appeared a single time. The CDR3 spells CASSAGLAGGNLYEQYF. The DNA for the CDR3 is TGTGCCAGCAGTGCAGGACTAGCGGGAGGTAATCTCTACGAGCAGTACTTC. The V gene is TRBV6-1, the J gene TRBJ2-7, with 14 bases identical to TRBD2. Germline-derived CDR1 and CDR2 are MNHNS and SASEGT. The CDR3 loop spans 17 amino acids. With 4 bases clipped from V and 3 bases from J, the junction kept 8 bases outside the gene matches.

The chain is built from TRBV27 and TRBJ2-1; 14 bases map to TRBD2. This CDR3 has 20 residues. Looked up from germline, CDR1 is MNHEY and CDR2 is SMNVEV (reference sequence). V lost 6 bases, J lost 0 bases, and 13 bases stayed unmatched. CDR3 in DNA: TGTGCCAGCAGGGATTGGACAGGAGGGACTAGCGGGAGCTCCTACAATGAGCAGTTCTTC. Protein sequence: CASRDWTGGTSGSSYNEQFF.

The V and J genes are TRBV12-5 and TRBJ1-5; D is possibly TRBD1 (6 bases). The V and J ends lost 0 bases and 2 bases respectively, with 8 bases between them. The germline V gene encodes CDR1 LGHNT and CDR2 FRNRAP. The CDR3 extends over 15 amino acids. As DNA, the CDR3 is TGTGCTAGTGGTTTGGTAAGGACAGGCAATCAGCCCCAGCATTTT. Translated: CASGLVRTGNQPQHF. Full variable domain (remainder filled in from reference TRBV12-5 and TRBJ1-5): DARVTQTPRHKVTEMGQEVTMRCQPILGHNTVFWYRQTMMQGLELLAYFRNRAPLDDSGMPKDRFSAEMPDATLATLKIQPSEPRDSAVYFCASGLVRTGNQPQHFGDGTRLSIL.

The rearrangement links TRBV11-1 to TRBJ2-7, with 7 bases lining up with TRBD1. The germline CDR1 and CDR2 sequences are SGHAT and FQDESV (reference sequence). This CDR3 has 15 amino acids. The V segment lost 5 bases and the J segment 4 bases; nucleotides outside the gene matches: 11. CDR3 sequence (DNA): TGTGCCAGCAGCCAGGGGGTACAGGGAGCTTACGAGCAGTACTTC. Translated, it gives CASSQGVQGAYEQYF.